This T cell receptor beta chain was retrieved from a study of cytomegalovirus exposure and HLA in healthy donors. Using immunoSEQ multiplex PCR, the repertoire was profiled, and TCRdb retains in-frame clones only, with some absent. The data show 150,000 to 200,000 clones, less than 90% seen once. CDR1 and CDR2 (germline): SGHVS, FNYEAQ. The CDR3 has 14 residues. Trimming removed 5 bases from V and 3 bases from J; junction bases left unmatched: 2. Study observations and caveats: Most TCR sequences showed up rarely, but some public TCRs showed up in many donors. First-cohort TCR clusters tended to co-occur in the approximately 110 validation repertoires, a later analysis found. A few chains linked to CMV were shown in vitro to be specific for CMV antigens.

On this clone itself: What it binds is unknown.

The sequence came from a man aged 25-45 years in good health and CMV-seropositive. The gene calls are TRBV7-6 and TRBJ1-4, with 8 bases that match TRBD1. Sequencing was done on a sample of PBMCs. CDR3 DNA: TGTGCCAGCAGCCCGGACAGGGCTAATGAAAAACTGTTTTTT. It yields the protein CASSPDRANEKLFF.